Below, 15 T cell receptor beta chains from the same sample are listed, as sequenced in a study of shared clonotypes between healthy human individuals. TCRdb's table, derived via immunoSEQ multiplex PCR, lists solely in-frame clones and lacks some. This sample yields roughly 650,000 clones, of which roughly 97% are seen a single time; roughly 0.055% belongs to the top ten. Input material: naive CD4+ T cells sorted from blood. As to subset: CD45RA+ positively selected. The origin of the receptors is a woman aged 30 to 39 in good health.

The chain joins TRBV5-1 to TRBJ2-7, with 9 bases identical to TRBD1. The CDR3 runs 16 residues. V was pared by 0 bases and J by 7 bases, with 11 bases of the junction left unmatched. The germline CDR1 and CDR2 sequences are SGHRS and YFSETQ. This chain's CDR3 is CASSLGSTGGAGEQYF. The CDR3, as DNA: TGCGCCAGCAGCTTGGGGTCCACAGGGGGCGCGGGAGAGCAGTACTTC.

The gene calls are TRBV5-1 and TRBJ2-7, with 7 bases fitting TRBD2. CDR1 and CDR2 from the germline V gene are SGHRS and YFSETQ. CDR3 size: 15 residues. After removal of 0 bases from V and 2 bases from J, the junction contained 5 bases not matched to a gene. The CDR3 protein is CASSLASGTPYEQYF. The CDR3 region has the DNA TGCGCCAGCAGCTTGGCCAGCGGGACCCCCTACGAGCAGTACTTC. The full variable domain, in which reference TRBV5-1 and TRBJ2-7 provide the parts outside the CDR3, is KAGVTQTPRYLIKTRGQQVTLSCSPISGHRSVSWYQQTPGQGLQFLFEYFSETQRNKGNFPGRFSGRQFSNSRSEMNVSTLELGDSALYLCASSLASGTPYEQYFGPGTRLTVT.

This CDR3 is CASSLTSGTSGELFF. DNA of the CDR3: TGCGCCAGCAGCCTTACTAGCGGGACGAGCGGGGAGCTGTTTTTT. This chain connects TRBV5-1 to TRBJ2-2; TRBD2 matches at 10 bases. In germline, CDR1 is SGHRS, CDR2 YFSETQ. The CDR3 sequence is 15 residues long. With 4 bases clipped from V and 7 bases from J, the junction kept 7 bases outside the gene matches.

This chain uses TRBV7-9 with TRBJ2-2; D is unclear. This CDR3 contains 14 residues. Germline CDR1 reads SEHNR; CDR2 reads FQNEAQ (reference sequence). The V end was cut by 0 bases, the J end by 9 bases, with 11 bases between. The CDR3 coding sequence is TGTGCCAGCAGCTTAGCGAATCCTTACAGGGAGCTGTTTTTT. Translating gives CASSLANPYRELFF.

The rearrangement joins TRBV2 to TRBJ2-5; TRBD2 matches 8 bases. J lost 5 bases, V lost 7 bases, and 15 bases had no gene match. This CDR3 contains 16 residues. Per the germline V gene, CDR1 is SNHLY and CDR2 is FYNNEI. CDR3 loop: CASTSGTRLGGETQYF. The DNA for the CDR3 is TGTGCCAGCACGAGTGGGACTAGGCTAGGGGGTGAGACCCAGTACTTC.

The chain is built from TRBV28 and TRBJ1-2, with a tentative D call TRBD1 (5 bases). With 6 bases removed from V and 6 bases from J, the gap between germline ends came to 11 bases. The CDR3 is 12 residues long. Germline CDR1 is MDHEN and CDR2 is SYDVKM. The CDR3 DNA follows: TGTGCCAGCAGATCTGACAGTCATGGCTACACCTTC. Translation gives CASRSDSHGYTF.

The chain combines TRBV4-1 with TRBJ2-7, with 10 bases lining up with TRBD1. Trimming removed 2 bases from V and 0 bases from J; junction bases left unmatched: 10. Germline V CDR1 and CDR2: MGHRA, YSYEKL. This CDR3 is built from 18 residues. The CDR3 nucleotides are TGCGCCAGCAGCCAACAATGGACAGGGGGTTACCTCTCCTACGAGCAGTACTTC. Translation gives CASSQQWTGGYLSYEQYF.

The chain combines TRBV10-1 with TRBJ2-5; the D is unclear. The CDR3 contains 12 residues. V was clipped by 3 bases and J by 4 bases, with 6 bases between them. Germline V gives CDR1 WNHNN, CDR2 SYGVQD (reference sequence). CDR3 in DNA: TGCGCCAGCAGTGACCCGGGAGAGACCCAGTACTTC. It codes for CASSDPGETQYF.

As concerns this clone: This specimen includes other DNA sequences encoding the same CDR3. The genes are TRBV27 and TRBJ1-3; D unclear. This CDR3 has 12 amino acids. CDR1 is MNHEY and CDR2 is SMNVEV in the germline V gene (reference sequence). Trimming stripped 4 bases from V and 2 bases from J, with 3 bases between. CDR3: CASSSPGNTIYF. CDR3 nucleotide sequence: TGTGCCAGCAGTTCTCCTGGAAACACCATATATTTT.

This clone was picked up one time. This chain uses TRBV18 with TRBJ2-2, with 9 bases fitting TRBD2. Germline V CDR1 and CDR2: KGHSH, LQKENI. The CDR3 contains 16 residues. The ends lost 2 bases at V and 1 base at J; junction bases unmatched: 2. The CDR3 nucleotides are TGTGCCAGCTCACCAACACTAGCGGGGAACACCGGGGAGCTGTTTTTT. It translates to CASSPTLAGNTGELFF.

The chain couples TRBV25-1 to TRBJ2-7, with unresolved D. V was pared by 7 bases and J by 3 bases, with 16 bases between. The CDR3 consists of 14 residues. Germline V lookup: CDR1 MGHDK, CDR2 SYGVNS. CDR3 DNA: TGTGCCAGCACCCCTAGTGGGAAGGGCTACGAGCAGTACTTC. Residues: CASTPSGKGYEQYF.

V usage is TRBV7-9 and J usage is TRBJ1-5, with D perhaps matching TRBD1 (5 bases). CDR3 size: 14 residues. Per the germline V gene, CDR1 is SEHNR and CDR2 is FQNEAQ (reference sequence). V lost 0 bases and J lost 5, with 8 bases in between. The CDR3 DNA follows: TGTGCCAGCAGCTTAGCTGGGGGTCATCAGCCCCAGCATTTT. It codes for CASSLAGGHQPQHF.

This chain connects TRBV6-1 to TRBJ1-2; D is possibly TRBD1 (5 bases). This CDR3 spans 13 amino acids. The V gene's germline CDR1 is MNHNS and CDR2 SASEGT. The ends were cut back, 0 bases at V and 8 bases at J, with 10 bases in the middle. CDR3 residues: CASSEAGGWGYTF. CDR3 DNA sequence: TGTGCCAGCAGTGAAGCGGGGGGATGGGGCTACACCTTC.

The V gene is TRBV6-5, the J gene TRBJ1-1, with TRBD1 matching 7 bases. The CDR3 loop spans 13 amino acids. The junction had 6 bases not matched to a gene; V was cut back by 6 bases and J by 5 bases. CDR1 is MNHEY and CDR2 is SVGAGI in the germline V gene. The DNA of the CDR3 is TGTGCCAGCAGGCCGACAGGGTGGACTGAAGCTTTCTTT. Its translation is CASRPTGWTEAFF.

This rearrangement joins TRBV10-2 to TRBJ2-7; 11 bases map to TRBD2. The germline V gene encodes CDR1 WSHSY and CDR2 SAAADI. Unmatched junction bases numbered 9, after V lost 7 bases and J lost 4 bases. The CDR3 has 15 amino acids. The CDR3 reads CASNAPGLADYEQYF. CDR3 nucleotides: TGCGCCAGCAATGCCCCGGGACTAGCGGATTACGAGCAGTACTTC.